The 32 T cell receptor beta chains below were found in one sample sequenced in a study of T cell repertoires in cytomegalovirus infection. TCRdb reprocessed the reads via MiXCR and lists one record per CDR3 protein. The sample records 250,000 or so distinct CDR3 sequences, over 15% being singletons. The source material was CD8+ T cells from PBMCs. These receptors came from a human donor in good health (CMV status not recorded). Some clones in this sample may be carry-over from other donors' samples.

V and J are TRBV2 and TRBJ1-1; a weak D match, TRBD1 (6 bases). Trimming cost V 6 bases and J 0 bases, with 17 bases left between them. Per the germline V gene, CDR1 is SNHLY and CDR2 is FYNNEI. The CDR3 totals 16 residues. Here the CDR3 DNA reads TGTGCCAGCAGAACCGCGGGGGGCCCTATGAACACTGAAGCTTTCTTT. Its translation: CASRTAGGPMNTEAFF.

This clonotype has just a few counts. The gene calls are TRBV4-1 and TRBJ2-1; 10 nucleotides line up with TRBD1. Per germline, CDR1 MGHRA and CDR2 YSYEKL. After removal of 3 bases from V and 8 bases from J, the junction contained 13 bases not matched to a gene. The CDR3 is made up of 17 amino acids. The chain's CDR3 is CASSHSIGGQGWDEQFF. In DNA form, the CDR3 reads TGCGCCAGCAGCCATTCCATAGGGGGACAGGGGTGGGATGAGCAGTTCTTC.

The sample holds many counts of this clonotype. The chain is built from TRBV4-1 and TRBJ2-7; 8 bases line up with TRBD1. Germline-derived CDR1 and CDR2 are MGHRA and YSYEKL. With V trimmed by 2 bases and J by 6 bases, 9 bases remained unmatched. The CDR3 is 15 amino acids. CDR3 in DNA: TGCGCCAGCAGCCAAAAGGGAGGACAGGGAGGCGAGCAGTACTTC. Translated: CASSQKGGQGGEQYF.

Many counts were recorded for this clonotype. The genes are TRBV7-2 and TRBJ2-1, with 9 bases that match TRBD2. The germline V gene has CDR1 SGHTA and CDR2 FQGNSA. The CDR3 is 14 residues long. With V trimmed by 1 base and J by 5 bases, 0 bases remained unmatched. CDR3 nucleotides: TGTGCCAGCAGCTTAGTAGCGGGGGACAATGAGCAGTTCTTC. This sequence encodes CASSLVAGDNEQFF.

This clonotype was detected only once. A much larger clone lies one base from this, so it may be a read error. V usage is TRBV7-6 and J usage is TRBJ1-2; D is uncertain. The CDR3 consists of 16 residues. The germline V and J ends were trimmed by 0 bases and 4 bases, with 15 bases remaining between them. The V gene's germline CDR1 is SGHVS and CDR2 FNYEAQ. The CDR3 coding sequence is TGTGCCAGCAGCTTAGCCAAAGGAGCTGGCAGCTATGGCTACACCTTC. It translates to CASSLAKGAGSYGYTF.

The chain's CDR3 is CASSQDANYGYTF. The CDR3 DNA follows: TGCGCCAGCAGCCAAGATGCTAACTATGGCTACACCTTC. The chain has TRBV4-3 and TRBJ1-2, with D unclear. This CDR3 is 13 amino acids long. The germline V gene has CDR1 LGHNA and CDR2 YSLEER. V lost 0 bases and J 0 bases, leaving 2 bases between the germline ends.

This clonotype turned up a few times. The chain carries TRBV20-1 and TRBJ2-5; TRBD2 matches 8 bases. Trimming took 6 bases from V and 2 from J; bases not matched to a gene: 11. Per the germline V gene, CDR1 is DFQATT and CDR2 is SNEGSKA (reference sequence). The CDR3 consists of 15 residues. CDR3 nucleotide sequence: TGCAGTGCGGGGCAACTAGCGGAGATACAAGAGACCCAGTACTTC. Translation gives CSAGQLAEIQETQYF.

The chain combines TRBV29-1 with TRBJ2-7; D is ambiguous. The CDR3 covers 12 residues. The germline CDR1 and CDR2 sequences are SQVTM and ANQGSEA. V was trimmed by 4 bases and J by 3 bases, leaving 10 bases between them. CDR3 in DNA: TGCAGCGTTGGTGAAGTGGACTACGAGCAGTACTTC. This encodes CSVGEVDYEQYF.

This clonotype has only one observation. The chain combines TRBV25-1 with TRBJ2-6, with D hard to call. CDR3 length: 13 amino acids. The V end lost 4 bases, the J end lost 0 bases, and 1 base lay between the germline ends. CDR1 and CDR2 (germline): MGHDK, SYGVNS. This CDR3 reads CASSASGANVLTF. Here the CDR3 DNA reads TGTGCCAGCAGTGCCTCTGGGGCCAACGTCCTGACTTTC.

This clonotype was picked up a small number of times. The chain employs TRBV7-9 and TRBJ2-5, with D possibly TRBD1 on 6 matching bases. Germline V gene sequence: CDR1 SEHNR, CDR2 FQNEAQ (reference sequence). This CDR3 has 14 amino acids. V lost 5 bases and J 7 bases, leaving 17 bases between the germline ends. CDR3 DNA: TGTGCCAGCAGCCCCATACAGGGTTACGGGACCCAGTACTTC. Translated, it gives CASSPIQGYGTQYF. The entire variable domain, with the rest obtained from reference TRBV7-9 and TRBJ2-5, is as follows: DTGVSQNPRHKITKRGQNVTFRCDPISEHNRLYWYRQTLGQGPEFLTYFQNEAQLEKSRLLSDRFSAERPKGSFSTLEIQRTEQGDSAMYLCASSPIQGYGTQYFGPGTRLLVL.

The gene calls are TRBV29-1 and TRBJ1-2; 9 nucleotides match TRBD1. CDR3 length: 15 amino acids. CDR1 is SQVTM and CDR2 is ANQGSEA in the germline V gene. The junction had 17 bases not matched to a gene; V was cut back by 7 bases and J by 8 bases. DNA of the CDR3: TGCAGCGACGAAACCGGGACAGGGTCTCTATGGGGCTACACCTTC. Translation: CSDETGTGSLWGYTF.

V is TRBV2 and J is TRBJ2-5, with D maybe TRBD1 (6 bases). Germline assignment: CDR1 SNHLY and CDR2 FYNNEI. Trimming pared 6 bases from V and 4 bases from J, leaving 12 bases between. The CDR3 has 13 amino acids. The CDR3 DNA follows: TGTGCCAGCAGAGTGGACAGCCCAGAGACCCAGTACTTC. Translation gives CASRVDSPETQYF.

The chain is built from TRBV29-1 and TRBJ2-7, with 11 bases that match TRBD1. CDR1 is SQVTM, CDR2 ANQGSEA, per germline. Trimming cost V 0 bases and J 2 bases; bases outside gene matches: 6. The CDR3 length is 16 residues. The CDR3 DNA reads as TGCAGCGTTGAAGAAGGAGGGACAGGGGGGCCCTACGAGCAGTACTTC. Residues: CSVEEGGTGGPYEQYF.

This clonotype was counted between two and nine times. V and J are TRBV5-1 and TRBJ1-4; 7 bases are shared with TRBD1. The length of the CDR3 is 15 residues. Germline V lookup: CDR1 SGHRS, CDR2 YFSETQ. V was clipped by 3 bases and J by 4 bases; unmatched bases: 6. Here the CDR3 reads CASSSGDRINEKLFF. CDR3 sequence (DNA): TGCGCCAGCAGCTCGGGGGACAGAATTAATGAAAAACTGTTTTTT.

This sequence joins TRBV9 and TRBJ2-7; D might be TRBD1 or TRBD2, each matching 5 bases. The CDR3 totals 16 residues. The germline CDR1 and CDR2 sequences are SGDLS and YYNGEE. The V end was cut by 0 bases, the J end by 0 bases, with 13 bases between. Here the CDR3 reads CASSVGGEPSSYEQYF. The DNA of the CDR3 is TGTGCCAGCAGCGTAGGAGGGGAACCCTCCTCCTACGAGCAGTACTTC.

This clonotype turned up a few times. The rearrangement links TRBV7-6 to TRBJ2-7, with 13 bases aligning to TRBD2. Germline trimming cut 5 bases from V and 2 bases from J; bases unmatched to any gene: 3. This CDR3 has 15 amino acids. Germline values: CDR1 SGHVS, CDR2 FNYEAQ. DNA for the CDR3: TGTGCCAGCAGCGCAACTAGCGGGGGGGCCTACGAGCAGTACTTC. It yields the protein CASSATSGGAYEQYF.

At least ten counts were recorded for this clonotype. The chain is built from TRBV12-3 or TRBV12-4 and TRBJ2-2; 9 nucleotides agree with TRBD1. Trimming at V came to 7 bases and at J to 0 bases, leaving 9 bases not matched to a gene. This CDR3 is 17 amino acids long. CDR3 residues: CASILLGDRANTGELFF. For the CDR3, the DNA is TGTGCCAGCATCCTCCTTGGGGACAGGGCGAACACCGGGGAGCTGTTTTTT.

The chain employs TRBV27 and TRBJ2-7; D is uncertain. V shed 5 bases and J shed 5 bases, with 13 bases lying between them. The CDR3 consists of 13 residues. Germline CDR1 MNHEY, CDR2 SMNVEV (reference sequence). The CDR3 region has the DNA TGTGCCAGCAGTCTATACAGTGGCCACGAGCAGTACTTC. Amino acids: CASSLYSGHEQYF.

The chain recombines TRBV10-3 with TRBJ2-3; perhaps TRBD1 as D (5 bases). From germline, CDR1 is ENHRY and CDR2 SYGVKD. Trimming took off 5 bases at V and 1 base at J, with 13 bases between the two ends. The CDR3 loop spans 15 amino acids. The CDR3 nucleotides are TGTGCCATCAGTCAGGGCGGCAGGGGCACAGATACGCAGTATTTT. Its translation is CAISQGGRGTDTQYF.

This clonotype was seen more than once but under ten times. This chain connects TRBV28 to TRBJ2-7; 7 positions match TRBD1. This CDR3 is built from 14 residues. The V segment lost 3 bases and the J segment 5 bases; nucleotides outside the gene matches: 7. The germline gives CDR1 MDHEN, CDR2 SYDVKM. This CDR3 reads CASSLTGKFDEQYF. CDR3 DNA sequence: TGTGCCAGCAGTTTGACAGGGAAATTCGACGAGCAGTACTTC.

The V gene is TRBV27, the J gene TRBJ2-1, with D maybe TRBD1 (5 bases). In germline, CDR1 is MNHEY, CDR2 SMNVEV (reference sequence). V was cut by 3 bases and J by 10 bases, with 10 bases left in between. The CDR3 is 12 amino acids. The CDR3 DNA sequence: TGTGCCAGCAGTTTTGGTCCAGGGGAGCAGTTCTTC. It is translated as CASSFGPGEQFF.

This clonotype was found a few times. The chain couples TRBV5-1 to TRBJ2-5; 7 nucleotides align to TRBD2. This CDR3 region has 16 residues. V shed 0 bases and J 0 bases; nucleotides not matched to a gene: 5. From germline, CDR1 is SGHRS and CDR2 YFSETQ. This CDR3 reads CASSLVPSGYQETQYF. In DNA form, the CDR3 reads TGCGCCAGCAGCTTGGTCCCTAGCGGTTACCAAGAGACCCAGTACTTC.

The chain carries TRBV6-2 or TRBV6-3 and TRBJ2-7; the D gene could be TRBD1 or TRBD2 (5 bases each). V dropped 7 bases and J dropped 6 bases, with 13 bases sitting between them. In germline, CDR1 is MNHEY, CDR2 SVGEGT. The CDR3 extends over 12 amino acids. The CDR3 bases are TGTGCCAGCAACTTTGGGGACGGCGAGCAGTACTTC. Its translation is CASNFGDGEQYF.

A few counts support this clonotype. The CDR3 coding sequence is TGTGCCAGCAGTCCGACTCAGGCAACTAATGAAAAACTGTTTTTT. Translating gives CASSPTQATNEKLFF. The gene calls are TRBV6-5 and TRBJ1-4, with D uncertain. With 5 bases removed from V and 0 bases from J, the gap between germline ends came to 10 bases. In germline, CDR1 is MNHEY, CDR2 SVGAGI. CDR3 length equals 15 residues.

V and J are TRBV6-2 or TRBV6-3 and TRBJ1-5; 8 nucleotides agree with TRBD1. Trimming took 7 bases from V and 5 from J; bases not matched to a gene: 13. Germline V gene lookup returns CDR1 MNHEY and CDR2 SVGEGT. The CDR3 has 16 amino acids. The CDR3 sequence: CASMGPGGDSDQPQHF. In DNA form, the CDR3 reads TGTGCCAGCATGGGGCCAGGGGGCGATTCAGATCAGCCCCAGCATTTT.

The chain is built from TRBV7-9 and TRBJ2-5; no clear D gene. Germline V gene data show CDR1 as SEHNR and CDR2 as FQNEAQ (reference sequence). This CDR3 contains 13 residues. Trimming removed 5 bases from V and 2 bases from J, with 9 bases in between. The DNA for the CDR3 is TGTGCCAGCAGCGCAACCCTTCAAGAGACCCAGTACTTC. Its translation: CASSATLQETQYF. Full variable domain (rest looked up from reference TRBV7-9 and TRBJ2-5): DTGVSQNPRHKITKRGQNVTFRCDPISEHNRLYWYRQTLGQGPEFLTYFQNEAQLEKSRLLSDRFSAERPKGSFSTLEIQRTEQGDSAMYLCASSATLQETQYFGPGTRLLVL.

This clonotype was observed many times. The rearrangement uses TRBV7-2 and TRBJ1-1; D is unresolved. The length of the CDR3 is 13 residues. Germline CDR1 reads SGHTA; CDR2 reads FQGNSA. Trimming removed 0 bases at V and 3 bases at J, with 5 bases between. CDR3 in DNA: TGTGCCAGCAGCTTAGCCGGGGACACTGAAGCTTTCTTT. Protein: CASSLAGDTEAFF.

This sequence joins TRBV7-6 and TRBJ2-2; D is ambiguous. Germline lookup yields CDR1 SGHVS and CDR2 FNYEAQ. Trimming stripped 5 bases from V and 6 bases from J, with 7 bases between. CDR3 size: 12 residues. The DNA for the CDR3 is TGTGCCAGCAGCCCCTCACCCGGGGAGCTGTTTTTT. Its protein is CASSPSPGELFF.

This clonotype has only a few counts. The rearrangement joins TRBV28 to TRBJ2-3; D is possibly TRBD2 (6 bases). Per germline, CDR1 MDHEN and CDR2 SYDVKM. The CDR3 covers 16 residues. The ends were cut back, 7 bases at V and 1 base at J, with 18 bases in the middle. The CDR3 is CASTGVRGFGTDTQYF. The CDR3 region has the DNA TGTGCCAGCACTGGGGTGCGGGGTTTCGGCACAGATACGCAGTATTTT.

V usage is TRBV4-1 and J usage is TRBJ1-4; D gene ambiguous. The CDR3 runs to 14 residues. V lost 0 bases and J lost 5, with 7 bases in between. The germline V gene encodes CDR1 MGHRA and CDR2 YSYEKL. In DNA, the CDR3 is TGCGCCAGCAGCCAAGATACGGGGAATGAAAAACTGTTTTTT. It translates to CASSQDTGNEKLFF.

This clonotype was counted at least ten times. The rearrangement uses TRBV7-9 and TRBJ1-1, with D perhaps TRBD1 (6 bases). With 7 bases removed from V and 4 bases from J, the gap between germline ends came to 13 bases. The CDR3 is 13 amino acids. The V gene's germline CDR1 is SEHNR and CDR2 FQNEAQ (reference sequence). CDR3 amino acids: CASTKQGSTEAFF. CDR3 nucleotide sequence: TGTGCCAGCACAAAACAGGGTAGCACTGAAGCTTTCTTT.

The chain has TRBV20-1 and TRBJ2-5; the D is unclear. Trimming stripped 6 bases from V and 4 bases from J, with 15 bases between. The CDR3 contains 13 residues. The germline V gene encodes CDR1 DFQATT and CDR2 SNEGSKA (reference sequence). CDR3 protein: CSASSYRGETQYF. The CDR3 region has the DNA TGCAGTGCCTCAAGCTACAGAGGAGAGACCCAGTACTTC.